These 6 T cell receptor beta chains came from one sample sequenced in a study of siplizumab effects on memory and regulatory T cells. TCRdb's copy holds only in-frame clones and misses some; the assay was immunoSEQ multiplex PCR. This table holds 110,000 or so clones, just under 95% found once. Sequencing was performed on non-Treg CD4+ T cells sorted from blood. These receptors came from a human donor in good health.

The V gene is TRBV11-3, the J gene TRBJ2-7; D possibly uses TRBD1 or TRBD2 (5 bases each). CDR3 length: 14 residues. V lost 5 bases, J lost 2 bases, and 13 bases lay in between. Looked up from germline, CDR1 is SGHNT and CDR2 is YENEEA. This CDR3 is CASSLGDGPYEQYF. Here the CDR3 DNA reads TGTGCCAGCAGCCTCGGGGACGGACCCTACGAGCAGTACTTC.

The rearrangement links TRBV5-1 to TRBJ2-5; possible D gene TRBD2, 5 bases. Deletions cut 1 base from V and 7 bases from J, with 14 bases between. CDR3 length equals 14 residues. Germline V lookup: CDR1 SGHRS, CDR2 YFSETQ. CDR3 nucleotide sequence: TGCGCCAGCAGCTTGACGACCGCCGGAGGGACCCAGTACTTC. Protein: CASSLTTAGGTQYF.

This chain joins TRBV11-2 and TRBJ2-1; TRBD2 aligns across 16 bases. With 5 bases clipped from V and 5 bases from J, the junction kept 9 bases outside the gene matches. The CDR3 spans 18 residues. From germline, CDR1 is SGHAT and CDR2 FQNNGV. The CDR3 coding sequence is TGTGCCAGCAGCAAGGGACTAGCGGGGGGGCCGGGCAACAATGAGCAGTTCTTC. This encodes CASSKGLAGGPGNNEQFF. The whole variable domain, remainder taken from reference TRBV11-2 and TRBJ2-1, is EAGVAQSPRYKIIEKRQSVAFWCNPISGHATLYWYQQILGQGPKLLIQFQNNGVVDDSQLPKDRFSAERLKGVDSTLKIQPAKLEDSAVYLCASSKGLAGGPGNNEQFFGPGTRLTVL.

Only a few counts were recorded for this clone. The chain joins TRBV5-4 to TRBJ1-6, with 8 bases fitting TRBD1. V trimming: 4 bases; J trimming: 6 bases; junction bases outside the gene matches: 9. Per the germline V gene, CDR1 is SGHNT and CDR2 is YYREEE (reference sequence). The CDR3 is 16 amino acids. CDR3 bases: TGTGCCAGCAGCCCCTTGGCAGGGGGCCTTAATTCACCCCTCCACTTT. Translating gives CASSPLAGGLNSPLHF.

The chain carries TRBV4-1 and TRBJ1-5; no clear D. The CDR3 contains 17 residues. With 1 base removed from V and 0 bases from J, the gap between germline ends came to 13 bases. Per the germline V gene, CDR1 is MGHRA and CDR2 is YSYEKL. CDR3 sequence reads: CASSQGRARDSNQPQHF. DNA for the CDR3: TGCGCCAGCAGCCAAGGACGAGCGAGAGATAGCAATCAGCCCCAGCATTTT.

This chain joins TRBV7-3 and TRBJ2-7, with 11 bases that match TRBD2. This CDR3 spans 15 amino acids. The V gene's germline CDR1 is SGHTA and CDR2 FQGTGA. Trimming cost V 5 bases and J 7 bases; bases outside gene matches: 10. The CDR3 protein is CASSPETSGVTEQYF. CDR3 nucleotides: TGTGCCAGCAGCCCGGAGACTAGCGGGGTGACGGAGCAGTACTTC. Using reference TRBV7-3 and TRBJ2-7 for the parts outside the CDR3, the full variable domain is GAGVSQTPSNKVTEKGKYVELRCDPISGHTALYWYRQSLGQGPEFLIYFQGTGAADDSGLPNDRFFAVRPEGSVSTLKIQRTERGDSAVYLCASSPETSGVTEQYFGPGTRLTVT.